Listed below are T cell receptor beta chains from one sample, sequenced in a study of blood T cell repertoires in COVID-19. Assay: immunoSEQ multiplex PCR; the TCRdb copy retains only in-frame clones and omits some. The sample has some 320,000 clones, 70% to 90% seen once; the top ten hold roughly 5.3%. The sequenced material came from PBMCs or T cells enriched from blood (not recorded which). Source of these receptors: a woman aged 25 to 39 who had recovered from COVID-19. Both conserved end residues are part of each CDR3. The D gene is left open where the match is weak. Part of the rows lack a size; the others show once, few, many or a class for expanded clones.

CDR3 protein: CASSAQGTGGYTF
CDR3 DNA: TGTGCCAGCAGTGCACAGGGTACGGGGGGCTACACCTTC
D gene: -
clone size: -
V gene: TRBV2
J gene: TRBJ1-2

CDR3 protein: CASSPGLAGVILSETQYF
CDR3 DNA: TGTGCCAGCAGCCCGGGACTAGCGGGGGTGATCCTTTCGGAGACCCAGTACTTC
D gene: TRBD2
clone size: -
V gene: TRBV5-4
J gene: TRBJ2-5

CDR3 protein: CASTQQPETQYF
CDR3 DNA: TGTGCCAGCACCCAACAACCGGAGACCCAGTACTTC
D gene: -
clone size: few
V gene: TRBV12-3/TRBV12-4
J gene: TRBJ2-5

CDR3 protein: CASSFWTPQAGTGNTIYF
CDR3 DNA: TGTGCCAGCAGCTTTTGGACACCCCAGGCGGGGACTGGAAACACCATATATTTT
D gene: -
clone size: -
V gene: TRBV7-6
J gene: TRBJ1-3

CDR3 protein: CASSQGDRVSPLHF
CDR3 DNA: TGTGCCAGCAGCCAAGGGGACAGGGTTTCACCCCTCCACTTT
D gene: TRBD1
clone size: -
V gene: TRBV3-1/TRBV3-2
J gene: TRBJ1-6

CDR3 protein: CASSSTPGQNTEAFF
CDR3 DNA: TGTGCCAGCAGCTCGACCCCGGGACAGAACACTGAAGCTTTCTTT
D gene: -
clone size: -
V gene: TRBV11-3
J gene: TRBJ1-1

CDR3 protein: CASSLVGGRDNSPLHF
CDR3 DNA: TGTGCCAGCAGCTTAGTAGGGGGCAGGGATAATTCACCCCTCCACTTT
D gene: TRBD1
clone size: once
V gene: TRBV7-8
J gene: TRBJ1-6

CDR3 protein: CASSRRNGYGYTF
CDR3 DNA: TGCGCCAGCAGTCGACGGAACGGGTATGGCTACACCTTC
D gene: -
clone size: -
V gene: TRBV4-3
J gene: TRBJ1-2

CDR3 protein: CASSPTGRGSGNSPLHF
CDR3 DNA: TGTGCCAGCAGCCCGACCGGCCGGGGTTCGGGTAATTCACCCCTCCACTTT
D gene: -
clone size: -
V gene: TRBV21-1
J gene: TRBJ1-6

CDR3 protein: CASRIPGQADEKLFF
CDR3 DNA: TGTGCCAGCAGAATCCCGGGACAGGCTGATGAAAAACTGTTTTTT
D gene: TRBD1
clone size: -
V gene: TRBV28
J gene: TRBJ1-4

CDR3 protein: CASSQSGTSGARGAYNEQFF
CDR3 DNA: TGTGCCAGCAGCCAATCAGGGACTAGCGGGGCCCGGGGAGCCTACAATGAGCAGTTCTTC
D gene: -
clone size: -
V gene: TRBV21-1
J gene: TRBJ2-1

CDR3 protein: CAISEPSRERRNNEQFF
CDR3 DNA: TGTGCCATCAGTGAGCCCTCTCGGGAACGCAGGAACAATGAGCAGTTCTTC
D gene: -
clone size: once
V gene: TRBV10-3
J gene: TRBJ2-1

CDR3 protein: CSATYETQYF
CDR3 DNA: TGCAGTGCAACCTACGAGACCCAGTACTTC
D gene: -
clone size: -
V gene: TRBV20-1
J gene: TRBJ2-5

CDR3 protein: CASSFGQGGSPLHF
CDR3 DNA: TGTGCCAGCAGTTTTGGGCAGGGAGGTTCACCCCTCCACTTT
D gene: -
clone size: -
V gene: TRBV27
J gene: TRBJ1-6

CDR3 protein: CASSIPLRMNTEAFF
CDR3 DNA: TGTGCCAGTAGCATTCCCCTAAGAATGAACACTGAAGCTTTCTTT
D gene: -
clone size: -
V gene: TRBV19
J gene: TRBJ1-1

CDR3 protein: CAISEGGGPPQPQHF
CDR3 DNA: TGTGCCATCAGTGAGGGGGGAGGGCCGCCGCAGCCCCAGCATTTT
D gene: -
clone size: -
V gene: TRBV10-3
J gene: TRBJ1-5

CDR3 protein: CAWSAPGDGRELFF
CDR3 DNA: TGTGCCTGGAGTGCTCCGGGGGACGGGAGGGAACTGTTTTTT
D gene: -
clone size: few
V gene: TRBV30
J gene: TRBJ1-4

CDR3 protein: CASSPRGGYQPQHF
CDR3 DNA: TGCGCCAGCAGCCCCCGCGGGGGGTATCAGCCCCAGCATTTT
D gene: -
clone size: few
V gene: TRBV4-3
J gene: TRBJ1-5

CDR3 protein: CASSFSGGAYNEQFF
CDR3 DNA: TGTGCCAGCAGCTTTAGCGGGGGGGCCTACAATGAGCAGTTCTTC
D gene: TRBD2
clone size: -
V gene: TRBV7-3
J gene: TRBJ2-1

CDR3 protein: CASSSGEGRFLGYTF
CDR3 DNA: TGTGCCAGCAGCTCAGGGGAGGGGAGGTTTTTGGGCTACACCTTC
D gene: -
clone size: -
V gene: TRBV7-8
J gene: TRBJ1-2

CDR3 protein: CASSPFRGPNQPQHF
CDR3 DNA: TGTGCCAGCAGCCCCTTCAGGGGACCCAATCAGCCCCAGCATTTT
D gene: -
clone size: -
V gene: TRBV28
J gene: TRBJ1-5

CDR3 protein: CASSLDEESEYEQYF
CDR3 DNA: TGTGCCAGCAGCTTAGATGAAGAAAGTGAGTACGAGCAGTACTTC
D gene: -
clone size: -
V gene: TRBV7-2
J gene: TRBJ2-7

CDR3 protein: CASRAGQGKFYGYTF
CDR3 DNA: TGTGCCAGCAGGGCCGGACAGGGGAAATTCTATGGCTACACCTTC
D gene: TRBD1
clone size: -
V gene: TRBV2
J gene: TRBJ1-2

CDR3 protein: CASSLGLAVDTGELFF
CDR3 DNA: TGCGCCAGCAGCTTAGGGCTAGCGGTCGACACCGGGGAGCTGTTTTTT
D gene: TRBD2
clone size: once
V gene: TRBV5-1
J gene: TRBJ2-2

CDR3 protein: CASSQDGTSVDNEQFF
CDR3 DNA: TGCGCCAGCAGCCAAGATGGGACTAGCGTCGACAATGAGCAGTTCTTC
D gene: TRBD2
clone size: -
V gene: TRBV4-1
J gene: TRBJ2-1

CDR3 protein: CASSFLDTIYF
CDR3 DNA: TGTGCCAGCAGCTTTCTTGACACCATATATTTT
D gene: -
clone size: -
V gene: TRBV5-5
J gene: TRBJ1-3

CDR3 protein: CASTQGQTNYGYTF
CDR3 DNA: TGTGCCAGCACCCAGGGGCAGACTAACTATGGCTACACCTTC
D gene: -
clone size: -
V gene: TRBV6-6
J gene: TRBJ1-2